The TCR beta chain described here comes from a study of blood T cell repertoires in COVID-19. This clone was seen more than once but under ten times. TCRdb's table, derived via immunoSEQ multiplex PCR, lists solely in-frame clones and lacks some. The data contain just under 350,000 clones, over 70% of them singletons. The length of the CDR3 is 14 residues. Germline assignment: CDR1 SGHKS and CDR2 YYEKEE (reference sequence). Trimming removed 4 bases from V and 3 bases from J, with 14 bases in between. V and J are TRBV5-5 and TRBJ2-7, with D possibly being TRBD2 (6 bases). The sample consisted of peripheral blood. This TCR was sampled from a woman aged 50 to 65 with COVID-19, enrolled during active disease. DNA of the CDR3: TGTGCCAGCAGCCCCGGTGGAGGGTTCTACGAGCAGTACTTC. It encodes CASSPGGGFYEQYF.